What follows are 23 T cell receptor beta chains derived from one specimen sequenced in a study of CD8+CD57+ T cells in acquired aplastic anemia. It was patients with CD8+CD57+ cell expansion by flow cytometry who were chosen for sequencing. The use of genomic DNA as template underpinned the TCR beta VDJ and CDR3 profiling. Using its own MiXCR run on the reads, TCRdb lists one record per CDR3 protein. The table shows 80,000 or so distinct CDR3 sequences, with under 80% occurring only once. The sequencing sample was made of sorted CD4+, CD8+, or CD8+CD57+ T cells (not recorded which) from PBMCs. The receptors were gathered from a human donor with aplastic anemia.

The V gene is TRBV4-1, the J gene TRBJ2-1; 11 bases are shared with TRBD2. The germline V gene encodes CDR1 MGHRA and CDR2 YSYEKL. The CDR3 totals 16 residues. The V gene end was trimmed by 3 bases and the J gene end by 2 bases; junction bases not matched to a gene: 3. The CDR3 DNA reads as TGCGCCAGCAGCCACGTAGCGGGGGGGCCCTACAATGAGCAGTTCTTC. Amino acid sequence: CASSHVAGGPYNEQFF.

The CDR3: CASSEGAGTNYEQYF. The CDR3 nucleotides read TGTGCCAGCAGCGAAGGGGCGGGGACCAACTACGAGCAGTACTTC. V is TRBV7-3 and J is TRBJ2-7, with TRBD2 as a possible D gene (6 bases). CDR3 length equals 15 residues. Germline V gene data show CDR1 as SGHTA and CDR2 as FQGTGA. V was cut by 5 bases and J by 3 bases, with 17 bases left in between.

The V gene is TRBV15, the J gene TRBJ1-2, with D possibly matching TRBD1 (5 bases). CDR3 length equals 15 residues. Trimming removed 1 base from V and 3 bases from J, with 12 bases in between. Germline values: CDR1 LNHNV, CDR2 YYDKDF (reference sequence). The chain's CDR3 is CATSRGRGVDYGYTF. CDR3 in DNA: TGTGCCACCAGCAGAGGAAGAGGGGTCGACTATGGCTACACCTTC. Looking up the rest from reference TRBV15 and TRBJ1-2 gives the full variable domain: DAMVIQNPRYQVTQFGKPVTLSCSQTLNHNVMYWYQQKSSQAPKLLFHYYDKDFNNEADTPDNFQSRRPNTSFCFLDIRSPGLGDTAMYLCATSRGRGVDYGYTFGSGTRLTVV.

The chain joins TRBV5-4 to TRBJ2-5, with D perhaps matching TRBD2 (6 bases). This CDR3 region has 14 residues. Germline CDR1 SGHNT, CDR2 YYREEE (reference sequence). Trimming took off 7 bases at V and 5 bases at J, with 18 bases between the two ends. CDR3 nucleotides: TGTGCCAGCTTCGAGTGGCGGGCGGGGGAGACCCAGTACTTC. This translates into CASFEWRAGETQYF.

The chain uses TRBV9 and TRBJ2-7; either TRBD1 or TRBD2 may fit D (5 bases each). The CDR3 is made up of 12 amino acids. The germline V gene has CDR1 SGDLS and CDR2 YYNGEE. V was clipped by 0 bases and J by 7 bases, with 8 bases between them. Here the CDR3 DNA reads TGTGCCAGCAGCGTAGGGGGGTTGGAGCAGTACTTC. Encoded protein: CASSVGGLEQYF. Using reference TRBV9 and TRBJ2-7 for the parts outside the CDR3, the full variable domain is DSGVTQTPKHLITATGQRVTLRCSPRSGDLSVYWYQQSLDQGLQFLIQYYNGEERAKGNILERFSAQQFPDLHSELNLSSLELGDSALYFCASSVGGLEQYFGPGTRLTVT.

The rearrangement joins TRBV20-1 to TRBJ2-7; 10 bases are shared with TRBD2. CDR3 length equals 13 residues. Per the germline V gene, CDR1 is DFQATT and CDR2 is SNEGSKA (reference sequence). The V gene end was trimmed by 6 bases and the J gene end by 7 bases; junction bases not matched to a gene: 9. CDR3 nucleotide sequence: TGCAGTGCCCCTAGAGCGGGAGGGGCTGAGCAGTACTTC. It encodes CSAPRAGGAEQYF.

This chain uses TRBV20-1 with TRBJ2-7; perhaps TRBD1 as D (6 bases). Trimming left V 6 bases short and J 6 bases short, with 21 bases between. The CDR3 is 14 residues long. Germline CDR1 reads DFQATT; CDR2 reads SNEGSKA (reference sequence). CDR3: CSARVQGKLGEQYF. The CDR3, as DNA: TGCAGTGCCCGGGTTCAGGGGAAGCTGGGCGAGCAGTACTTC.

This chain connects TRBV20-1 to TRBJ1-2, with 8 positions matching TRBD1. The CDR3 is 11 amino acids. Trimming cost V 6 bases and J 8 bases; bases outside gene matches: 5. Germline V gene data show CDR1 as DFQATT and CDR2 as SNEGSKA (reference sequence). CDR3 DNA: TGCAGTGCACCGACAGGGGAGGGCTACACCTTC. Translating it yields CSAPTGEGYTF.

This clonotype was seen only once. The chain uses TRBV7-6 and TRBJ2-3, with 7 bases lining up with TRBD2. Unmatched junction bases numbered 7, after V lost 3 bases and J lost 4 bases. Germline V gives CDR1 SGHVS, CDR2 FNYEAQ. The CDR3 covers 15 residues. The CDR3 sequence: CASSLYAGRADTQYF. CDR3 nucleotide sequence: TGTGCCAGCAGCTTGTACGCGGGGAGGGCAGATACGCAGTATTTT.

The chain joins TRBV7-8 to TRBJ2-7; maybe TRBD2 (5 bases). This CDR3 contains 17 residues. Germline lookup yields CDR1 SGHVS and CDR2 FQNEAQ. V was cut by 0 bases and J by 0 bases, with 15 bases left in between. CDR3 bases: TGTGCCAGCAGCTTAGCCAAGTCCTCAGCGGCCTCCTACGAGCAGTACTTC. This gives the protein CASSLAKSSAASYEQYF. Supplemented by reference TRBV7-8 and TRBJ2-7, the full variable domain reads GAGVSQSPRYKVAKRGQDVALRCDPISGHVSLFWYQQALGQGPEFLTYFQNEAQLDKSGLPSDRFFAERPEGSVSTLKIQRTQQEDSAVYLCASSLAKSSAASYEQYFGPGTRLTVT.

This chain uses TRBV2 with TRBJ2-5; TRBD1 might be the D (6 bases). The length of the CDR3 is 12 residues. V lost 8 bases, J lost 3 bases, and 10 bases lay in between. CDR1 is SNHLY, CDR2 FYNNEI, per germline. CDR3 sequence: CASGTLKETQYF. The CDR3 DNA reads as TGTGCCAGCGGGACATTGAAAGAGACCCAGTACTTC.

The V and J genes are TRBV2 and TRBJ2-7; D not resolved. V lost 7 bases to trimming and J lost 6 bases, with 22 bases between them. There are 15 residues in the CDR3. From germline, CDR1 is SNHLY and CDR2 FYNNEI. In DNA form, the CDR3 reads TGTGCCAGCACCTTAAGTGGCACCCTCCGTGGCGAGCAGTACTTC. As protein: CASTLSGTLRGEQYF.

The chain recombines TRBV10-3 with TRBJ2-1; TRBD2 matches 7 bases. The V gene end was trimmed by 6 bases and the J gene end by 4 bases; junction bases not matched to a gene: 9. CDR1 ENHRY and CDR2 SYGVKD come from the germline V gene. This CDR3 spans 15 amino acids. CDR3 protein: CAISPGTKSYNEQFF. CDR3 nucleotides: TGTGCCATCAGCCCCGGGACTAAAAGTTACAATGAGCAGTTCTTC.

The chain carries TRBV7-6 and TRBJ2-7, with 9 bases lining up with TRBD2. J gave up 4 bases and V 5 bases, and 9 bases lay outside the gene matches. The CDR3 extends over 15 amino acids. CDR1 SGHVS and CDR2 FNYEAQ come from the germline V gene. The CDR3 reads CASSEAGLALYEQYF. CDR3 DNA sequence: TGTGCCAGCAGCGAAGCTGGACTAGCGCTATACGAGCAGTACTTC.

This chain joins TRBV20-1 and TRBJ1-6, with D possibly TRBD1 on 6 matching bases. Germline V CDR1 and CDR2: DFQATT, SNEGSKA (reference sequence). The CDR3 is 15 amino acids. Trimming pared 6 bases from V and 9 bases from J, leaving 21 bases between. CDR3 in amino acids: CSAPALDSLFSPLHF. CDR3 nucleotides: TGCAGTGCCCCAGCCTTGGACAGCCTTTTTTCACCCCTCCACTTT.

The chain uses TRBV24-1 and TRBJ2-2; 9 bases are a match to TRBD1. Germline trimming cut 2 bases from V and 3 bases from J; bases unmatched to any gene: 3. This CDR3 comprises 16 residues. The germline V gene encodes CDR1 KGHDR and CDR2 SFDVKD. The CDR3 spells CATSDSWTGDTGELFF. CDR3 nucleotides: TGTGCCACCAGTGATTCGTGGACAGGGGACACCGGGGAGCTGTTTTTT.

The chain uses TRBV19 and TRBJ1-6; D not certain. The CDR3 is made up of 14 amino acids. Trimming pared 3 bases from V and 4 bases from J, leaving 7 bases between. From germline, CDR1 is LNHDA and CDR2 SQIVND (reference sequence). The CDR3 region is CASSISVYNSPLHF. The CDR3 DNA is TGTGCCAGTAGTATCAGTGTGTATAATTCACCCCTCCACTTT.

There are a few counts of this clonotype. The chain recombines TRBV4-1 with TRBJ1-2; possible D gene TRBD1, 6 bases. The V end lost 4 bases, the J end lost 5 bases, and 11 bases lay between the germline ends. This CDR3 is built from 13 residues. In germline, CDR1 is MGHRA, CDR2 YSYEKL. Written as DNA, the CDR3 is TGCGCCAGCAGCCCGACAGGCAGATATGGCTACACCTTC. Translation gives CASSPTGRYGYTF.

V is TRBV5-1 and J is TRBJ2-1, with D perhaps matching TRBD2 (6 bases). There are 17 residues in the CDR3. CDR1 is SGHRS, CDR2 YFSETQ, per germline. The V end was cut by 6 bases, the J end by 0 bases, with 19 bases between. The CDR3 protein is CASNARGGRGSYNEQFF. CDR3 coding DNA: TGCGCCAGCAACGCGAGGGGAGGACGGGGCTCCTACAATGAGCAGTTCTTC.

The V call is TRBV7-2, the J call TRBJ2-1; D gene ambiguous. The CDR3 has 14 amino acids. Germline V gene sequence: CDR1 SGHTA, CDR2 FQGNSA. V was cut by 4 bases and J by 5 bases, with 12 bases left in between. The CDR3 DNA sequence: TGTGCCAGCAGCTCCGGCGAGGATAACAATGAGCAGTTCTTC. Its translation: CASSSGEDNNEQFF.

V usage is TRBV10-3 and J usage is TRBJ2-2; no reliable D call. CDR3 length equals 12 residues. V was clipped by 3 bases and J by 9 bases, with 8 bases between them. Looked up from germline, CDR1 is ENHRY and CDR2 is SYGVKD. This CDR3 is CAISDSLRELFF. The CDR3 DNA reads as TGTGCCATCAGTGACTCGTTGCGGGAGCTGTTTTTT.

The V call is TRBV29-1, the J call TRBJ1-1; D is unclear. Germline V lookup: CDR1 SQVTM, CDR2 ANQGSEA. V dropped 3 bases and J dropped 1 base, with 12 bases sitting between them. This CDR3 has 14 amino acids. CDR3 bases: TGCAGCGTTGAGGGAGGGAAGACGAACACTGAAGCTTTCTTT. Translation gives CSVEGGKTNTEAFF.

The V and J genes are TRBV7-2 and TRBJ1-1; D is unclear. V lost 5 bases and J lost 1, with 8 bases in between. The length of the CDR3 is 13 residues. Germline loops: CDR1 SGHTA, CDR2 FQGNSA. The CDR3 DNA sequence: TGTGCCAGCAGCAACCGGGGGAACACTGAAGCTTTCTTT. Amino acids: CASSNRGNTEAFF.